The 12 T cell receptor beta chains below come from one sample, sequenced in a study of shared T cell receptors in the human thymus. Produced via immunoSEQ multiplex PCR; TCRdb's table is partial and in-frame only. The profile shows around 67,000 clones, over 90% of them singletons. Material: thymocytes. These receptors all come from a human donor.

The rearrangement links TRBV15 to TRBJ2-1; the D is unclear. Trimming removed 2 bases at V and 6 bases at J, with 17 bases between. The CDR3 extends over 16 amino acids. In germline, CDR1 is LNHNV, CDR2 YYDKDF (reference sequence). The CDR3 protein is CATSRPPKPNGNEQFF. CDR3 DNA sequence: TGTGCCACCAGCAGACCCCCGAAACCAAATGGCAATGAGCAGTTCTTC.

CDR3 bases: TGTGCCAGCAGTTACAAGGTCGGCTACGAGCAGTACTTC. As protein: CASSYKVGYEQYF. The chain links TRBV6-5 to TRBJ2-7; D remains unclear. The germline V gene has CDR1 MNHEY and CDR2 SVGAGI. The CDR3 totals 13 residues. Trimming pared 2 bases from V and 3 bases from J, leaving 8 bases between.

The CDR3 sequence is CASTQSMTGIYGYTF. In nucleotides, the CDR3 is TGTGCCAGCACCCAGAGCATGACAGGGATCTATGGCTACACCTTC. The chain carries TRBV6-5 and TRBJ1-2; the match to TRBD1 covers 7 bases. After removal of 7 bases from V and 4 bases from J, the junction contained 12 bases not matched to a gene. The CDR3 sequence is 15 residues long. Germline CDR1 and CDR2: MNHEY and SVGAGI.

CDR3 protein: CASSRQVCYNSPLHF. The DNA of the CDR3 is TGTGCCAGCTCTCGACAGGTTTGCTATAATTCACCCCTCCACTTT. The chain links TRBV18 to TRBJ1-6, with D perhaps TRBD1 (6 bases). Between the trimmed V and J ends, which lost 6 bases and 3 bases, there was a span of 12 bases. Germline assignment: CDR1 KGHSH and CDR2 LQKENI. The CDR3 contains 15 residues.

The chain is built from TRBV29-1 and TRBJ2-4, with D maybe TRBD2 (5 bases). Germline loops: CDR1 SQVTM, CDR2 ANQGSEA. Between the trimmed V and J ends, which lost 1 base and 7 bases, there was a span of 17 bases. The CDR3 extends over 15 amino acids. Here the CDR3 reads CSVEGPLGRRNIQYF. In DNA, the CDR3 is TGCAGCGTTGAAGGTCCTCTAGGGAGACGCAACATTCAGTACTTC.

The chain recombines TRBV5-8 with TRBJ1-2; D may be TRBD1 (5 bases). V was shortened by 4 bases and J by 8 bases, with 9 bases between the two germline ends. Germline V CDR1 and CDR2: SGHTS, YDEGEE. The CDR3 spans 11 residues. The CDR3 sequence is CASSLNRGYTF. In DNA form, the CDR3 reads TGTGCCAGCAGCCTAAACAGGGGCTACACCTTC. The variable domain in full, completed from reference TRBV5-8 and TRBJ1-2, reads EAGVTQSPTHLIKTRGQQATLRCSPISGHTSVYWYQQALGLGLQFLLWYDEGEERNRGNFPPRFSGRQFPNYSSELNVNALELEDSALYLCASSLNRGYTFGSGTRLTVV.

Written as DNA, the CDR3 is TGTGCCAGCAGCCCCCACAGGGATTCTGGAAACACCATATATTTT. Translated: CASSPHRDSGNTIYF. The V gene is TRBV7-6, the J gene TRBJ1-3, with D possibly matching TRBD1 (6 bases). Per the germline V gene, CDR1 is SGHVS and CDR2 is FNYEAQ. CDR3 length: 15 amino acids. V was cut by 5 bases and J by 1 base, with 12 bases left in between.

A few counts support this clone. The rearrangement joins TRBV5-1 to TRBJ1-1; tentative D call: TRBD1 (6 bases). Germline V gene data show CDR1 as SGHRS and CDR2 as YFSETQ. The V gene lost 4 bases and the J gene lost 0 bases, with 16 bases spanning the gap. The CDR3 extends over 16 amino acids. The CDR3 bases are TGCGCCAGCAGCGTCAAGGACAGAACCATGAACACTGAAGCTTTCTTT. It is translated as CASSVKDRTMNTEAFF.

The V call is TRBV7-8, the J call TRBJ1-5; D possibly corresponds to TRBD1 (5 bases). CDR1 SGHVS and CDR2 FQNEAQ come from the germline V gene. V lost 1 base, J lost 0 bases, and 25 bases lay in between. The CDR3 runs 21 residues. The DNA for the CDR3 is TGTGCCAGCAGCTTAGGGCCACCGGGGCCCCACAAAACTCCTAGCAATCAGCCCCAGCATTTT. It codes for CASSLGPPGPHKTPSNQPQHF.

The rearrangement links TRBV5-4 to TRBJ1-2; TRBD1 is a possible D gene (5 bases). The V gene lost 2 bases and the J gene lost 4 bases, with 9 bases spanning the gap. The CDR3 sequence is 13 residues long. Germline CDR1 SGHNT, CDR2 YYREEE (reference sequence). CDR3 nucleotide sequence: TGTGCCAGCAGCTTACAGGAGATCTATGGCTACACCTTC. Its translation is CASSLQEIYGYTF.

CDR3 DNA sequence: TGTGCCACCAGCAGACCCCCTTTGGATGAAGCTTTCTTT. Encoded protein: CATSRPPLDEAFF. V gene TRBV15 combines with J gene TRBJ1-1, with no clear D. Germline V gene lookup returns CDR1 LNHNV and CDR2 YYDKDF (reference sequence). V lost 2 bases and J lost 7, with 11 bases in between. The CDR3 runs 13 residues.

This sequence joins TRBV23-1 and TRBJ1-2, with no clear D. TRBV23-1 is reported as an ORF; its role is uncertain. The CDR3 totals 15 residues. V lost 0 bases, J lost 3 bases, and 11 bases lay in between. DNA of the CDR3: TGCGCCAGCAGTCAATCGGTAGTTGGAGACTATGGCTACACCTTC. Translation: CASSQSVVGDYGYTF.